This is a list of T cell receptor beta chains from one sample in a study of T cells after yellow fever vaccination. TCRdb reprocessed the 5' RACE reads with MiXCR, giving one entry per CDR3 protein. This sample has 400,000 or so distinct CDR3 sequences, with under 14% found just once. The sample was PBMCs, taken on the day of the first yellow fever vaccination. The receptor set was obtained from a man aged 18 to 29 who received the YFV17D yellow fever vaccine. Both conserved end residues are part of each CDR3. A D gene is named only where the DNA matches it firmly. Size is omitted from some rows. Given values are once, few, many or a class for expanded clones.

clone size: NA
V gene: TRBV7-2
D gene: NA
J gene: TRBJ2-3
CDR3 protein: CASSRQTSTDTQYF
CDR3 DNA: TGTGCCAGCAGCCGACAGACTAGCACAGATACGCAGTATTTT

clone size: NA
V gene: TRBV10-3
D gene: TRBD1
J gene: TRBJ2-7
CDR3 protein: CAISDRGSSYEQYF
CDR3 DNA: TGTGCCATCAGTGACAGGGGGAGCTCCTACGAGCAGTACTTC

clone size: NA
V gene: TRBV7-9
D gene: NA
J gene: TRBJ1-5
CDR3 protein: CASNRGDSNQPQHF
CDR3 DNA: TGTGCCAGCAACCGAGGGGACAGCAATCAGCCCCAGCATTTT

clone size: many
V gene: TRBV5-1
D gene: NA
J gene: TRBJ2-4
CDR3 protein: CASRLSAPWDIQYF
CDR3 DNA: TGCGCCAGCAGACTTTCGGCCCCTTGGGACATTCAGTACTTC

clone size: few
V gene: TRBV24-1
D gene: TRBD2
J gene: TRBJ2-4
CDR3 protein: CATKAGGSNIQYF
CDR3 DNA: TGTGCCACAAAGGCGGGAGGTTCGAACATTCAGTACTTC

clone size: NA
V gene: TRBV7-2
D gene: NA
J gene: TRBJ2-3
CDR3 protein: CASSLAGLGTQYF
CDR3 DNA: TGTGCCAGCAGCTTAGCGGGGTTGGGTACGCAGTATTTT

clone size: NA
V gene: TRBV20-1
D gene: NA
J gene: TRBJ2-2
CDR3 protein: CSASRVSDGELFF
CDR3 DNA: TGCAGTGCTAGCAGGGTTTCTGACGGGGAGCTGTTTTTT

clone size: few
V gene: TRBV6-5
D gene: NA
J gene: TRBJ1-2
CDR3 protein: CASSYSGQPNYGYTF
CDR3 DNA: TGTGCCAGCAGTTACTCAGGGCAGCCTAACTATGGCTACACCTTC

clone size: few
V gene: TRBV19
D gene: NA
J gene: TRBJ1-5
CDR3 protein: CASSLTQGDQPQHF
CDR3 DNA: TGTGCCAGTAGTCTCACTCAGGGTGATCAGCCCCAGCATTTT

clone size: NA
V gene: TRBV19
D gene: NA
J gene: TRBJ2-5
CDR3 protein: CAVRARETQYF
CDR3 DNA: TGTGCCGTTCGAGCAAGGGAGACCCAGTACTTC

clone size: NA
V gene: TRBV5-1
D gene: TRBD1
J gene: TRBJ2-2
CDR3 protein: CASSPGTGSGVLFF
CDR3 DNA: TGCGCCAGCAGCCCGGGGACAGGTTCGGGTGTCCTGTTTTTT

clone size: few
V gene: TRBV4-1
D gene: TRBD2
J gene: TRBJ2-1
CDR3 protein: CASSQEFWKGLAGFRPNEQFF
CDR3 DNA: TGCGCCAGCAGCCAAGAGTTCTGGAAGGGACTAGCGGGATTCCGACCCAATGAGCAGTTCTTC

clone size: NA
V gene: TRBV7-9
D gene: TRBD1
J gene: TRBJ2-1
CDR3 protein: CASSEPGQGYEQFF
CDR3 DNA: TGTGCCAGCAGCGAACCGGGACAGGGCTATGAGCAGTTCTTC

clone size: few
V gene: TRBV20-1
D gene: TRBD2
J gene: TRBJ2-3
CDR3 protein: CSASIGGGGTDTQYF
CDR3 DNA: TGCAGTGCCTCCATTGGCGGGGGGGGCACAGATACGCAGTATTTT

clone size: few
V gene: TRBV5-1
D gene: TRBD1
J gene: TRBJ2-3
CDR3 protein: CASSSQGVGSTDTQYF
CDR3 DNA: TGCGCCAGCAGCTCACAGGGGGTAGGGAGCACAGATACGCAGTATTTT

clone size: many
V gene: TRBV6-5
D gene: NA
J gene: TRBJ1-3
CDR3 protein: CASSYSTAGNTIYF
CDR3 DNA: TGTGCCAGCAGTTATTCGACAGCTGGAAACACCATATATTTT

clone size: few
V gene: TRBV5-1
D gene: NA
J gene: TRBJ1-6
CDR3 protein: CASSFDPGSSPLHF
CDR3 DNA: TGCGCCAGCAGCTTCGACCCGGGTTCTTCACCCCTCCACTTT

clone size: few
V gene: TRBV12-3/TRBV12-4
D gene: NA
J gene: TRBJ1-2
CDR3 protein: CASSSGVSQSAGYTF
CDR3 DNA: TGTGCCAGCAGTTCGGGGGTCAGCCAAAGCGCCGGCTACACCTTC

clone size: NA
V gene: TRBV4-1
D gene: NA
J gene: TRBJ2-3
CDR3 protein: CASSNRPLRNTDTQYF
CDR3 DNA: TGCGCCAGCAGCAACCGACCCCTCAGAAACACAGATACGCAGTATTTT

clone size: many
V gene: TRBV7-9
D gene: TRBD2
J gene: TRBJ2-7
CDR3 protein: CASSQGLAGIYEQYF
CDR3 DNA: TGTGCCAGCAGCCAGGGACTAGCGGGGATCTACGAGCAGTACTTC

clone size: few
V gene: TRBV7-9
D gene: TRBD1
J gene: TRBJ1-2
CDR3 protein: CASSKLTGNYGYTF
CDR3 DNA: TGTGCCAGCAGCAAACTGACAGGGAACTATGGCTACACCTTC

clone size: NA
V gene: TRBV7-9
D gene: NA
J gene: TRBJ2-5
CDR3 protein: CASSLGRGFQETQYF
CDR3 DNA: TGTGCCAGCAGCTTAGGTCGAGGATTCCAAGAGACCCAGTACTTC

clone size: NA
V gene: TRBV20-1
D gene: NA
J gene: TRBJ2-3
CDR3 protein: CSANTLVDHTLADTQYF
CDR3 DNA: TGCAGTGCTAATACGCTGGTGGACCACACGTTGGCAGATACGCAGTATTTT

clone size: many
V gene: TRBV29-1
D gene: NA
J gene: TRBJ2-2
CDR3 protein: CSVTGLANTGELFF
CDR3 DNA: TGCAGCGTTACAGGGTTAGCGAACACCGGGGAGCTGTTTTTT

clone size: NA
V gene: TRBV4-1
D gene: TRBD2
J gene: TRBJ2-1
CDR3 protein: CASSRGGLAYNEQFF
CDR3 DNA: TGCGCCAGCAGCCGAGGGGGACTAGCCTACAATGAGCAGTTCTTC

clone size: few
V gene: TRBV23-1
D gene: TRBD1
J gene: TRBJ2-4
CDR3 protein: CASSLGQALIVAKNIQYF
CDR3 DNA: TGCGCCAGCAGTCTTGGACAGGCCCTGATTGTAGCCAAAAACATTCAGTACTTC

clone size: few
V gene: TRBV20-1
D gene: NA
J gene: TRBJ2-5
CDR3 protein: CSAGAEILETQYF
CDR3 DNA: TGCAGTGCCGGGGCCGAGATTTTGGAGACCCAGTACTTC

clone size: NA
V gene: TRBV4-3
D gene: NA
J gene: TRBJ2-2
CDR3 protein: CASSQDLGHETGELFF
CDR3 DNA: TGCGCCAGCAGCCAAGATTTGGGACACGAAACCGGGGAGCTGTTTTTT

clone size: NA
V gene: TRBV5-1
D gene: NA
J gene: TRBJ1-1
CDR3 protein: CASSLVWGKKYTEAFF
CDR3 DNA: TGCGCCAGCAGCTTGGTTTGGGGGAAGAAGTACACTGAAGCTTTCTTT

clone size: NA
V gene: TRBV7-9
D gene: NA
J gene: TRBJ2-7
CDR3 protein: CASNHFRCQVQYF
CDR3 DNA: TGTGCCAGCAACCACTTCCGCTGTCAAGTCCAGTACTTC

clone size: few
V gene: TRBV4-3
D gene: NA
J gene: TRBJ1-6
CDR3 protein: CASSQDPLRNSPLHF
CDR3 DNA: TGCGCCAGCAGCCAAGATCCACTGCGTAATTCACCCCTCCACTTT

clone size: NA
V gene: TRBV5-6
D gene: NA
J gene: TRBJ1-6
CDR3 protein: CASSFWGGSPLHF
CDR3 DNA: TGTGCCAGCAGCTTTTGGGGGGGTTCACCCCTCCACTTT

clone size: NA
V gene: TRBV20-1
D gene: NA
J gene: TRBJ1-1
CDR3 protein: CSARVRHTEAFF
CDR3 DNA: TGCAGTGCTAGGGTCCGACACACTGAAGCTTTCTTT

clone size: NA
V gene: TRBV5-1
D gene: NA
J gene: TRBJ2-5
CDR3 protein: CASSQTDPETQYF
CDR3 DNA: TGCGCCAGCAGCCAAACCGATCCGGAGACCCAGTACTTC

clone size: NA
V gene: TRBV6-6
D gene: TRBD1
J gene: TRBJ2-7
CDR3 protein: CASRDRVYEQYF
CDR3 DNA: TGTGCCAGCCGGGACAGGGTCTACGAGCAGTACTTC

clone size: NA
V gene: TRBV29-1
D gene: NA
J gene: TRBJ1-1
CDR3 protein: CSVEGQGIKMNTEAFF
CDR3 DNA: TGCAGCGTTGAGGGGCAGGGAATCAAAATGAACACTGAAGCTTTCTTT

clone size: few
V gene: TRBV5-1
D gene: NA
J gene: TRBJ1-4
CDR3 protein: CASSSEGTNEKLFF
CDR3 DNA: TGCGCCAGCAGCTCGGAGGGAACTAATGAAAAACTGTTTTTT

clone size: NA
V gene: TRBV5-4
D gene: NA
J gene: TRBJ2-5
CDR3 protein: CASGIDRHGTQYF
CDR3 DNA: TGTGCCAGCGGTATCGACAGGCACGGGACCCAGTACTTC

clone size: NA
V gene: TRBV19
D gene: TRBD1
J gene: TRBJ1-4
CDR3 protein: CASTKGANEKLFF
CDR3 DNA: TGTGCCAGTACTAAGGGGGCGAATGAAAAACTGTTTTTT

clone size: few
V gene: TRBV3-1
D gene: NA
J gene: TRBJ1-6
CDR3 protein: CASSQEGSPLHF
CDR3 DNA: TGTGCCAGCAGCCAAGAAGGCTCACCCCTCCACTTT

clone size: NA
V gene: TRBV7-8
D gene: NA
J gene: TRBJ1-4
CDR3 protein: CASSLAVGGNEKLFF
CDR3 DNA: TGTGCCAGCAGCTTAGCCGTGGGGGGAAATGAAAAACTGTTTTTT

clone size: NA
V gene: TRBV12-3/TRBV12-4
D gene: TRBD2
J gene: TRBJ2-2
CDR3 protein: CASSFGLALTGELFF
CDR3 DNA: TGTGCCAGCAGTTTTGGACTAGCTTTAACCGGGGAGCTGTTTTTT

clone size: NA
V gene: TRBV27
D gene: TRBD1
J gene: TRBJ1-6
CDR3 protein: CASSTRTGLNSPLHF
CDR3 DNA: TGTGCCAGCAGTACAAGGACAGGGTTGAATTCACCCCTCCACTTT

clone size: NA
V gene: TRBV5-5
D gene: TRBD2
J gene: TRBJ2-1
CDR3 protein: CASSTASGQYNEQFF
CDR3 DNA: TGTGCCAGCAGCACCGCTAGCGGGCAATACAATGAGCAGTTCTTC

clone size: NA
V gene: TRBV27
D gene: NA
J gene: TRBJ2-5
CDR3 protein: CASSILLAGGGETQYF
CDR3 DNA: TGTGCCAGCAGTATCCTACTAGCTGGGGGAGGAGAGACCCAGTACTTC

clone size: NA
V gene: TRBV2
D gene: NA
J gene: TRBJ1-4
CDR3 protein: CASNLEAREKLFF
CDR3 DNA: TGTGCCAGCAATCTGGAGGCGCGGGAAAAACTGTTTTTT

clone size: NA
V gene: TRBV11-2
D gene: NA
J gene: TRBJ2-4
CDR3 protein: CASRGLAKNIQYF
CDR3 DNA: TGTGCCAGCAGAGGATTAGCCAAAAACATTCAGTACTTC

clone size: NA
V gene: TRBV20-1
D gene: NA
J gene: TRBJ2-7
CDR3 protein: CSARDDSYEQYF
CDR3 DNA: TGCAGTGCTAGAGATGACAGCTACGAGCAGTACTTC